This T cell receptor beta chain was recovered during a study of regulatory T cells in long-lasting Graves disease. In building TCR beta libraries, iRepertoire HTBI primers were used together with Arm-PCR of CDR3 regions. TCRdb re-analysed the multiplex PCR reads in MiXCR, keeping a single row per CDR3 protein. The sample consists of around 480,000 distinct CDR3 sequences, about a sixth of them appearing once. Time point noted: newly diagnosed GD, antithyroid drugs for less than 3 months. RNA extracted from PBMCs served as the sequencing template. There are 13 residues in the CDR3. Germline CDR1 is SGHTA and CDR2 is FQGTGA. V was cut by 4 bases and J by 3 bases, with 7 bases left in between. These data are also associated with another study on T cells in Graves' hyperthyroidism and ophthalmopathy. That study adds: Researchers barred patients who had uncontrolled infection, other autoimmune disease, pregnancy or lactation.

This receptor was obtained from a man in his forties with Graves disease. The sample consisted of peripheral blood mononuclear cells (PBMCs), taken at new diagnosis, from a patient treated with antithyroid drugs. The chain couples TRBV7-3 to TRBJ1-5; possible D gene TRBD1, 6 bases. CDR3 nucleotide sequence: TGTGCCAGCAGCTGGACAGCCAATCAGCCCCAGCATTTT. Its translation: CASSWTANQPQHF.